The clone carrying this T cell receptor beta chain was seen a single time. Per germline, CDR1 LNHDA and CDR2 SQIVND (reference sequence). Trimming removed 3 bases from V and 0 bases from J, with 12 bases in between. The CDR3 spans 16 residues. Some clones are missing from TCRdb's copy, which holds only in-frame ones; the method was immunoSEQ multiplex PCR. This table holds 300,000 or so clones, approximately 88% found once. This specimen belongs to a study of blood T cell repertoires in COVID-19. The specimen sequenced was peripheral blood. The chain employs TRBV19 and TRBJ2-1; no reliable D call. The TCR was taken from a woman aged 25 to 39 who had recovered from COVID-19. The CDR3 loop reads CASSMYEPSSYNEQFF. CDR3 coding DNA: TGTGCCAGTAGTATGTACGAGCCGAGCTCCTACAATGAGCAGTTCTTC.